This T cell receptor beta chain was identified in a study of identical twins. Study outcomes and limitations: Surplus twin overlap in beta out-of-frame sequences was less pronounced. The conclusions drew on cross-sectional statistical analysis instead of tracking the same donors.

This clonotype has just a few counts. Its antigen is unidentified. MiXCR, applied by TCRdb to the 5' RACE reads, yields one record per CDR3 protein. The sample contains around 550,000 distinct CDR3 sequences, 12% to 15% of which appear only once. The germline gives CDR1 SGHVS, CDR2 FQNEAQ. The CDR3 has 15 amino acids. V was pared by 0 bases and J by 2 bases, with 11 bases between. Another study also made use of these data, one on yellow fever vaccine responses in identical twins.

The clonotype was recovered from a woman in her late teens or twenties in good health. This rearrangement joins TRBV7-8 to TRBJ2-7, with D perhaps matching TRBD1 or TRBD2 (5 bases each). Sequences were obtained from CD4+ T cells sorted from blood. The CDR3 coding sequence is TGTGCCAGCAGCTTAGCCGGGACGGTTGCCTACGAGCAGTACTTC. Its translation is CASSLAGTVAYEQYF.